A single T cell receptor (beta chain) is shown here with its context. Its specificity is not known. The data were taken from a study of OX40 agonist ivuxolimab in advanced cancers. Overall study: Dose-escalation patients were diagnosed with hepatocellular carcinoma, melanoma, renal cell cancer or head and neck cancer. Earlier treatment with anti-PD-1, anti-PD-L1 or anti-CTLA-4 was permitted, and over 35% had received some. Study-level results: The study observed clonal expansion of CD4+ and CD8+ blood T cells by week 6 at 0.1 to 3.0 mg/kg.

Produced via immunoSEQ multiplex PCR; TCRdb's table is partial and in-frame only. Of some 17,000 clones in the sample, around three quarters were seen once. The CDR3 runs to 13 residues. Per germline, CDR1 MGHRA and CDR2 YSYEKL. J lost 6 bases, V lost 5 bases, and 7 bases had no gene match. Sequences were derived from CD4+ or CD8+ T cells sorted from blood, sampled in a trial of the OX40 agonist ivuxolimab. The sequence was collected from an adult with an advanced solid tumor such as melanoma, head and neck, liver or kidney cancer. The genes are TRBV4-1 and TRBJ2-7; TRBD1 agrees at 7 bases. The CDR3: CASSSGTVPEQYF. The CDR3 DNA follows: TGCGCCAGCAGCTCCGGGACAGTCCCCGAGCAGTACTTC.